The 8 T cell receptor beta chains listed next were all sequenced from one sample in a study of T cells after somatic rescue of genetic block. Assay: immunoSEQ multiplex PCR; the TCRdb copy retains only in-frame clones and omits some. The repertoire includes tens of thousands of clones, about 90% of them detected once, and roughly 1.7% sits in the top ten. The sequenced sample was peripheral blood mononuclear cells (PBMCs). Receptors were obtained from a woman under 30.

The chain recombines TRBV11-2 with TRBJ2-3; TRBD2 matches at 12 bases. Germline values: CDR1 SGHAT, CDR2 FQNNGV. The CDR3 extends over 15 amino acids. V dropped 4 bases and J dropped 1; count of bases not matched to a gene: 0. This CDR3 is CASSSSGRGTDTQYF. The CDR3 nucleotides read TGTGCCAGCAGCTCTAGCGGGAGGGGCACAGATACGCAGTATTTT.

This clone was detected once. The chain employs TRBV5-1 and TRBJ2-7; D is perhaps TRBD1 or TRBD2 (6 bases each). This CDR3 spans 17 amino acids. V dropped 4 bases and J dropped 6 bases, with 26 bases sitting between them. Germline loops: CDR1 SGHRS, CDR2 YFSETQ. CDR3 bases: TGCGCCAGCAGCCCTTTTGTGGCTACAGGGAGGAAAAGCGAGCAGTACTTC. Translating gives CASSPFVATGRKSEQYF.

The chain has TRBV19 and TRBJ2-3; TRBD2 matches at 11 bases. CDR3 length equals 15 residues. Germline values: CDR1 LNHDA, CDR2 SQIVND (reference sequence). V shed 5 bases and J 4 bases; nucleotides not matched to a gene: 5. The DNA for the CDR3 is TGTGCCAGTAGTCTTAGCGGGAGGGCGGCAGATACGCAGTATTTT. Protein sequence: CASSLSGRAADTQYF.

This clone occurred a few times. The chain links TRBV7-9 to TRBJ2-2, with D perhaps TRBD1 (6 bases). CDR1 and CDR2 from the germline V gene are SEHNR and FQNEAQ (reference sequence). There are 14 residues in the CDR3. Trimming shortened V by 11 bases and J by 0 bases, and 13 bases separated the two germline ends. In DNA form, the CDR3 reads TGTGCCGGACAGCGGACCGCGAACACCGGGGAGCTGTTTTTT. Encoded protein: CAGQRTANTGELFF.

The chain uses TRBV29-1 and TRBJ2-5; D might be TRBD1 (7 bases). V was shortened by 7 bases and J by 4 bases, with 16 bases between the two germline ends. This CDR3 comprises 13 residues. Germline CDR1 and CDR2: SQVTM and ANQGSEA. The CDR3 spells CSALTGRGETQYF. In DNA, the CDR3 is TGCAGCGCTCTGACAGGGCGGGGAGAGACCCAGTACTTC.

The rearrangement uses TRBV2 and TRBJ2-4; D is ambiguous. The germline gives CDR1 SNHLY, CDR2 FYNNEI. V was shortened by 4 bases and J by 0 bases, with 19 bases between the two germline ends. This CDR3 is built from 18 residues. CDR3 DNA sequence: TGTGCCAGCAGTGTTTCCCCAATGGCAGCAGGAGCCAAAAACATTCAGTACTTC. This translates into CASSVSPMAAGAKNIQYF.

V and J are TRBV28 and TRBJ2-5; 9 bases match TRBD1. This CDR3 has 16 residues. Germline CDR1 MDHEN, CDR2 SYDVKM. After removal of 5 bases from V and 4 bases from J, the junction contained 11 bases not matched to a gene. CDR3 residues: CASSTPGQGQLETQYF. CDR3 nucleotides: TGTGCCAGCAGTACACCGGGACAGGGCCAACTAGAGACCCAGTACTTC.

CDR3 DNA: TGTGCCAGCAGCGGTTGGGACCGGCGGGAAAAACTGTTTTTT. As protein: CASSGWDRREKLFF. The chain has TRBV7-2 and TRBJ1-4; D is possibly TRBD1 (5 bases). This CDR3 has 14 amino acids. Trimming removed 5 bases from V and 8 bases from J, with 15 bases in between. Germline-derived CDR1 and CDR2 are SGHTA and FQGNSA.